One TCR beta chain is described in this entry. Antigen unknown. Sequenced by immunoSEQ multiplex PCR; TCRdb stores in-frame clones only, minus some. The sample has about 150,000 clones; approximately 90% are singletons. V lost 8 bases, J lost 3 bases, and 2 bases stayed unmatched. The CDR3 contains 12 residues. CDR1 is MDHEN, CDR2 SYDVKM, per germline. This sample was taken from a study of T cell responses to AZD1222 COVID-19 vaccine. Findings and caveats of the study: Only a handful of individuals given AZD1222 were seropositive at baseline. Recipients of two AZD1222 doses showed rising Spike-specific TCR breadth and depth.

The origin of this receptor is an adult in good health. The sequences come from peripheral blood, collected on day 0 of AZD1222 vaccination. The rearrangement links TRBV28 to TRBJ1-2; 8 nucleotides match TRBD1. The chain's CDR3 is CASGQGDYGYTF. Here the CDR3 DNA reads TGTGCCAGCGGACAGGGAGACTATGGCTACACCTTC.